This TCR beta chain was sequenced for a study of blood T cell repertoires in COVID-19. Turning to the study itself: Sites in the United States, Italy and Spain provided acute and convalescent COVID-19 samples.

This CDR3 is built from 15 residues. The V gene lost 6 bases and the J gene lost 1 base, with 16 bases spanning the gap. The V gene's germline CDR1 is SGHNT and CDR2 YYREEE (reference sequence). The assay was immunoSEQ multiplex PCR, and TCRdb's table has in-frame clones only and misses some. The sample lists about 92,000 clones; around 75% were seen once. Sequencing was done on a sample of peripheral blood. The sequence was collected from a woman aged 80 or over with active or convalescent COVID-19. This chain links TRBV5-4 with TRBJ1-2, with D possibly matching TRBD1 (6 bases). CDR3: CASTETGQINYGYTF. As DNA, the CDR3 is TGTGCCAGCACCGAGACGGGACAAATTAACTATGGCTACACCTTC.